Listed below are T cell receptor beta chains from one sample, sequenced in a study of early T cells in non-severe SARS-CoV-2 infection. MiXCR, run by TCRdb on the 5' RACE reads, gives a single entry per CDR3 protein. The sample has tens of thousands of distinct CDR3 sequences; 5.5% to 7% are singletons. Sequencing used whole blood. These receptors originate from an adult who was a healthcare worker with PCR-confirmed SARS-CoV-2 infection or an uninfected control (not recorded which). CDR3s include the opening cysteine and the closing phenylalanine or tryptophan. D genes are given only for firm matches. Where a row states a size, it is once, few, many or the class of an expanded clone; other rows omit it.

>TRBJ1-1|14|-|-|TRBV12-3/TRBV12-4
CASSRGGINTEAFF
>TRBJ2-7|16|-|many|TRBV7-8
CASSKSPGPRSYEQYF
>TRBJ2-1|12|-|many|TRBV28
CASRFRESEQFF
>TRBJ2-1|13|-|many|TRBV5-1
CASSLREYNEQFF
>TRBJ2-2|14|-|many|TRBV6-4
CASSEGSHTGELFF
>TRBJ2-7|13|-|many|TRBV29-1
CNVEEKGDYEQYF
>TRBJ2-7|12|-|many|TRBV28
CASSLGGNEQYF
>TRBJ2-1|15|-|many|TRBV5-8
CASSLGQGTYNEQFF
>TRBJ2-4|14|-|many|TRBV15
CATSRLQGLNIQYF
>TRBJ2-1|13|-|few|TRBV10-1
CASSGDFYNEQFF
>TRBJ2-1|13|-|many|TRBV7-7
CASSSIPGDEQFF
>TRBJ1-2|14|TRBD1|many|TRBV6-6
CASSPFRDSYGYTF
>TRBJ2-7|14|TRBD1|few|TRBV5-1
CASRQGSGSYEQYF
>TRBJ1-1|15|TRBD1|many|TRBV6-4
CASSDSPDRGTEAFF
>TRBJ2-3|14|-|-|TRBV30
CAWSAGWETDTQYF
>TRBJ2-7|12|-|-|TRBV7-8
CASSLPLGEQYF
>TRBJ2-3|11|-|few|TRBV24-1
CATSFSGEQYF
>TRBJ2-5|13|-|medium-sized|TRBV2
CASIPSYQETQYF
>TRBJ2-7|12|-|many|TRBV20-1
CSARGQAYEQYF
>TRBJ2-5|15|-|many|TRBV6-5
CASSRPPGHQETQYF
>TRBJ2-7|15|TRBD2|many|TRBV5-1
CASSLRLAGDHEQYF
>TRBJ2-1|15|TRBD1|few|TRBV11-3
CASSFGQGRNNEQFF
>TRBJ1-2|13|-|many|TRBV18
CASSRSGEGGYTF
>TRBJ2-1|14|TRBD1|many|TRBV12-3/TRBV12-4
CATTRDRAYNEQFF
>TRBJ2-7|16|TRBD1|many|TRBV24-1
CATSDLVPQGRYEQYF
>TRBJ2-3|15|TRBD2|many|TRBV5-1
CASSWASGNSDTQYF
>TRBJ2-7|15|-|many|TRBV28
CASSLLVAASYEQYF
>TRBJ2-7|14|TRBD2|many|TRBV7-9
CASSILAGAYEQYF
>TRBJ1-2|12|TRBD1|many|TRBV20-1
CSATQGNYGYTF
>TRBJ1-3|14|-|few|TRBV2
CASSETRAGNTIYF
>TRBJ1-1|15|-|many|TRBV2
CASSEVRRRNTEAFF
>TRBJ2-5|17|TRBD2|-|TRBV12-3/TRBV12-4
CASSYGQGTSGKETQYF
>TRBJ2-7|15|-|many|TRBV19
CASSINRDPGYEQYF
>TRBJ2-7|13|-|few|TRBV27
CASSFRTAYEQYF